Given below is one T cell receptor (beta chain) in context. The entry originates in a study of T cell responses to AZD1222 COVID-19 vaccine. The repertoire was sequenced with immunoSEQ multiplex PCR; TCRdb's copy has only in-frame clones and lacks some. The data show over 100,000 clones, with around 87% seen just once and less than 4.5% held by the top ten. This clonotype was obtained from an adult who received the AZD1222 COVID-19 vaccine. The sample was peripheral blood, taken 28 days after the second AZD1222 dose.

The CDR3 sequence: CASSIRDWNEQFF. CDR3 DNA: TGTGCCAGCAGCATCCGCGATTGGAATGAGCAGTTCTTC. V is TRBV9 and J is TRBJ2-1; D not certain. The CDR3 runs 13 residues. Trimming left V 4 bases short and J 7 bases short, with 12 bases between. Germline V gene data show CDR1 as SGDLS and CDR2 as YYNGEE.